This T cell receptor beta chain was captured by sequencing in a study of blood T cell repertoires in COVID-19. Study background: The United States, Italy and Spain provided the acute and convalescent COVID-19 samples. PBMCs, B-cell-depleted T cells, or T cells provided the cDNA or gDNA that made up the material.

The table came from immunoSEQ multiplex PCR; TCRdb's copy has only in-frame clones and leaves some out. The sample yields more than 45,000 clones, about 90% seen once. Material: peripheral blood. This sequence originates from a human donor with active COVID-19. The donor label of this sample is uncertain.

CDR3 sequence: CASSHPGSDTQYF. CDR3 nucleotide sequence: TGCGCCAGCAGCCATCCAGGGTCAGATACGCAGTATTTT. The V and J genes are TRBV4-3 and TRBJ2-3; weak D call: TRBD1 (5 bases). V gave up 3 bases and J gave up 4 bases, with 8 bases separating them. Germline V gives CDR1 LGHNA, CDR2 YSLEER. The CDR3 extends over 13 amino acids.